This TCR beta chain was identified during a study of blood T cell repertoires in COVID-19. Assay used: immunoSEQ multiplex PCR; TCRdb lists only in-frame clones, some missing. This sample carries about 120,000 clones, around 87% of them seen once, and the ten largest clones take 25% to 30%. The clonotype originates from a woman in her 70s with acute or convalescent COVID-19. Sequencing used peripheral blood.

The CDR3 bases are TGCGCCAGCAGCCAAGATGCGCGGGGTACGGGTGAAGCTTTCTTT. Translation: CASSQDARGTGEAFF. V is TRBV4-1 and J is TRBJ1-1; no clear D. CDR3 size: 15 residues. Trimming cost V 0 bases and J 7 bases, with 15 bases left between them. Germline V CDR1 and CDR2: MGHRA, YSYEKL.